This TCR beta chain was documented in a study of PD-1 blockade in classical Hodgkin lymphoma. Study observations and caveats: Researchers reported that CD4+ TCR diversity, though not CD8+, rose significantly by C4D1.

Assay: immunoSEQ multiplex PCR; the TCRdb copy retains only in-frame clones and omits some. The sample holds tens of thousands of clones, more than 80% seen once. In the case of this clone: The antigen is undetermined.

Stated time point: cycle 4 day 1 (C4D1), after 6 weeks of nivolumab. Each patient's relapse followed autologous stem cell transplantation, and brentuximab vedotin exposure varied. Germline loops: CDR1 GTSNPN, CDR2 SVGIG (reference sequence). Trimming shortened V by 2 bases and J by 2 bases, and 18 bases separated the two germline ends. This CDR3 comprises 16 residues. This sample comprised peripheral blood mononuclear cells (PBMCs), obtained before the fourth cycle of nivolumab. The TCR was taken from a human donor with classical Hodgkin lymphoma. The rearrangement joins TRBV30 to TRBJ1-2; D is possibly TRBD1 (5 bases). The CDR3 nucleotides read TGTGCCTGGAGTTGGGGACCGGGGCTTGCCAACTATGGCTACACCTTC. Translated: CAWSWGPGLANYGYTF.